This T cell receptor beta chain was obtained from a study of cytomegalovirus exposure and HLA in healthy donors. A note on this clone: Antigen unknown.

This CDR3 is 15 amino acids long. V shed 3 bases and J 1 base; nucleotides not matched to a gene: 6. Germline loops: CDR1 LNHDA, CDR2 SQIVND (reference sequence). TCRdb's copy holds only in-frame clones and misses some; the assay was immunoSEQ multiplex PCR. The sample includes some 98,000 clones, roughly 87% of them seen just once. General study findings and limits: Cytomegalovirus association was assigned to about 150 TCR beta chains.

The sequenced material came from PBMCs. The gene calls are TRBV19 and TRBJ2-7; TRBD2 matches at 7 bases. The clonotype was recovered from a young man in good health and CMV-seropositive. The CDR3: CASSIWGGSSYEQYF. The CDR3 bases are TGTGCCAGTAGTATTTGGGGCGGGAGTTCCTACGAGCAGTACTTC.